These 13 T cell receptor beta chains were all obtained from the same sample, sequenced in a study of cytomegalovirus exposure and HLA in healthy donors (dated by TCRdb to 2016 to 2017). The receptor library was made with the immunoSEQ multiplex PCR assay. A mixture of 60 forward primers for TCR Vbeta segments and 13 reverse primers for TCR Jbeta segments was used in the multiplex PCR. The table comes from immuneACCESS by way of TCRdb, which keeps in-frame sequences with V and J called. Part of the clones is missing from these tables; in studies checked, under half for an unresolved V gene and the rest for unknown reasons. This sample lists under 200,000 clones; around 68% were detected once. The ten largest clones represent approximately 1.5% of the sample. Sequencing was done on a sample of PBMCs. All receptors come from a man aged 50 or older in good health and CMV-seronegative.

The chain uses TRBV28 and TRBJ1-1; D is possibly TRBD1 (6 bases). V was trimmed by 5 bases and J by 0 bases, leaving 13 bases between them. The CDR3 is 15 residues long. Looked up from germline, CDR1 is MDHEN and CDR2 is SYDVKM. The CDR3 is CASSLLWTVNTEAFF. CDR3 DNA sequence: TGTGCCAGCAGTCTACTATGGACAGTGAACACTGAAGCTTTCTTT.

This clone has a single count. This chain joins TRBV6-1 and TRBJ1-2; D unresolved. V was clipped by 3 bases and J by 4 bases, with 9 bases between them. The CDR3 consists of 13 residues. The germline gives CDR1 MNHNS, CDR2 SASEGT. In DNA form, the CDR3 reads TGTGCCAGCAGTGACGCGGCTCGCTATGGCTACACCTTC. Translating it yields CASSDAARYGYTF.

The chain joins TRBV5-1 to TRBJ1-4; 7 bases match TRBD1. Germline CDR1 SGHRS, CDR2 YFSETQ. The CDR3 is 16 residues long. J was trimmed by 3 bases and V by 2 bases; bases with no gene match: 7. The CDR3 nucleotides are TGCGCCAGCAGCTTTCAGCCGGGACAGCCTAATGAAAAACTGTTTTTT. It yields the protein CASSFQPGQPNEKLFF.

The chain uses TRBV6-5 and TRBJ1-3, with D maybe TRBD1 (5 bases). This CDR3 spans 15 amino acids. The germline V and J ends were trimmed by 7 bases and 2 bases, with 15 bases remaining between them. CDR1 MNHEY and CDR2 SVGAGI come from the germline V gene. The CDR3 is CASTAGEGAGNTIYF. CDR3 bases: TGTGCCAGCACCGCGGGGGAAGGGGCTGGAAACACCATATATTTT.

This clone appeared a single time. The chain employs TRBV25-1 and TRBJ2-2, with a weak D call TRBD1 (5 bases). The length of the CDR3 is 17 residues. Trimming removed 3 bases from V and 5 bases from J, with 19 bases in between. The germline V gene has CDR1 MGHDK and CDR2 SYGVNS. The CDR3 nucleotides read TGTGCCAGCAGTGATACGAGGCAGGGTTCGGAGACCGGGGAGCTGTTTTTT. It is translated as CASSDTRQGSETGELFF.

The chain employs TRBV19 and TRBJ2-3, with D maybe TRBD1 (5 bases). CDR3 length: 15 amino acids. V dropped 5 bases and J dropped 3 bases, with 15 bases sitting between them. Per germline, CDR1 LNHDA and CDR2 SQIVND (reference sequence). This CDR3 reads CASSAGRVGTDTQYF. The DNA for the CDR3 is TGTGCCAGTAGTGCAGGCAGGGTGGGTACAGATACGCAGTATTTT. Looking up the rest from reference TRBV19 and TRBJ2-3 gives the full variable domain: DGGITQSPKYLFRKEGQNVTLSCEQNLNHDAMYWYRQDPGQGLRLIYYSQIVNDFQKGDIAEGYSVSREKKESFPLTVTSAQKNPTAFYLCASSAGRVGTDTQYFGPGTRLTVL.

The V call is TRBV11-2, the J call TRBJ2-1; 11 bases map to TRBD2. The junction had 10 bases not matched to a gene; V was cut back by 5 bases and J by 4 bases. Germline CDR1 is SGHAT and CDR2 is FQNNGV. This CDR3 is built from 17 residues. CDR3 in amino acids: CASSLYSGLADYNEQFF. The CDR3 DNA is TGTGCCAGCAGCCTCTACTCGGGACTAGCGGATTACAATGAGCAGTTCTTC.

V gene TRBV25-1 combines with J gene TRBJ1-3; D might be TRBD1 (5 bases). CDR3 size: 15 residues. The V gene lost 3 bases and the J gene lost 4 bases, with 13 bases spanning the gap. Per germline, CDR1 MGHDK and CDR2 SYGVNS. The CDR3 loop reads CASSDPRQGGNTIYF. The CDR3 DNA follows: TGTGCCAGCAGTGACCCTCGGCAGGGAGGAAACACCATATATTTT.

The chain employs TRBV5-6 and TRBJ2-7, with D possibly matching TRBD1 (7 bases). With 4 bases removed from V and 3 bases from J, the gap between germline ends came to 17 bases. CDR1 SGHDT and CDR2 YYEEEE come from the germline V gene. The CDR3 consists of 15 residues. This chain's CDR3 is CASSADREENYEQYF. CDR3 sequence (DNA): TGTGCCAGCAGCGCCGACAGGGAGGAGAACTACGAGCAGTACTTC.

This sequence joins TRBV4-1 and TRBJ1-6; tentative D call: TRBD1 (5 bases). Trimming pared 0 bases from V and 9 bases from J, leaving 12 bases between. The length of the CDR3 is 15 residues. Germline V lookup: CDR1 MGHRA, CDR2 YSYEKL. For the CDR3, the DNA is TGCGCCAGCAGCCAAGAACCTGGGGGGGGTTCACCCCTCCACTTT. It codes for CASSQEPGGGSPLHF.

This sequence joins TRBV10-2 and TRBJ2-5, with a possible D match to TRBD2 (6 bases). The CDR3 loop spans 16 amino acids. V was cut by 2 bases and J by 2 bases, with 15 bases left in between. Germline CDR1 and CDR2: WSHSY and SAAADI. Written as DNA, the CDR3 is TGCGCCAGCAGTGAGCTGGAGGGGAGGCCTCAAGAGACCCAGTACTTC. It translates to CASSELEGRPQETQYF.

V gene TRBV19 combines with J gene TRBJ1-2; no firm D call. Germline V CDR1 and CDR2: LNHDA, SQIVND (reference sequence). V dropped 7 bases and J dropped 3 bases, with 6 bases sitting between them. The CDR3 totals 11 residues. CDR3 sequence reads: CASTQYYGYTF. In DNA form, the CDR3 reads TGTGCCAGTACCCAGTACTATGGCTACACCTTC.

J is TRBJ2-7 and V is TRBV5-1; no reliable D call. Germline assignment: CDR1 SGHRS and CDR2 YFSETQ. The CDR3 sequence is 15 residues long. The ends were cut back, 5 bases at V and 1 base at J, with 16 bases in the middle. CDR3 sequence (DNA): TGCGCCAGCAGTCACGGAACGACACCTTCCTACGAGCAGTACTTC. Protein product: CASSHGTTPSYEQYF.